The 32 T cell receptor beta chains in this list originate from one sample, sequenced in a study of long-term antiretroviral therapy in people with HIV (dated by TCRdb to between 2021 and 2023). Sequencing of the TRB variable region was done with the immunoSEQ hsTCRB v3.0 assay at survey level resolution. TCRdb obtained this table from immuneACCESS and retained in-frame rearrangements with V and J assigned. These tables miss some clones; where compared with another copy, unresolved V genes account for less than half of the shortfall, and the remainder is unexplained. The sample has 11,000 to 15,000 clones on record, around 90% of them singletons. Together, the top ten hold around 10% of the sample. Sequences were derived from unsorted PBMCs, sampled 6.2 years after starting antiretroviral therapy. Receptor source: a man in his forties or fifties with HIV.

The V call is TRBV6-5, the J call TRBJ2-1, with 7 bases that match TRBD1. J was trimmed by 10 bases and V by 2 bases; bases with no gene match: 14. The CDR3 length is 16 residues. Looked up from germline, CDR1 is MNHEY and CDR2 is SVGAGI. In DNA, the CDR3 is TGTGCCAGCAGTTACGTCCGACAGGGCCGCAACAGGGAGCAGTTCTTC. It codes for CASSYVRQGRNREQFF.

This clone counts as large. The sample carries other DNA sequences with the same CDR3. This chain uses TRBV4-3 with TRBJ2-3; D gene unclear. CDR1 is LGHNA and CDR2 is YSLEER in the germline V gene. The CDR3 contains 14 residues. V lost 0 bases to trimming and J lost 2 bases, with 6 bases between them. Written as DNA, the CDR3 is TGCGCCAGCAGCCAAGACCGGTCCACAGATACGCAGTATTTT. It yields the protein CASSQDRSTDTQYF.

In this sample, this clone turned up once. The chain employs TRBV28 and TRBJ2-3, with D possibly being TRBD2 (5 bases). The CDR3 spans 17 residues. Trimming took 7 bases from V and 11 from J, leaving 31 bases between them. CDR1 and CDR2 (germline): MDHEN, SYDVKM. DNA for the CDR3: TGTGCCAGCACCACTTTGCGGGTGGGCGGGTTCGGGCGTATGCAGTATTTT. It translates to CASTTLRVGGFGRMQYF.

The genes are TRBV4-3 and TRBJ1-1; D may be TRBD1 (5 bases). The germline V gene has CDR1 LGHNA and CDR2 YSLEER. With 0 bases removed from V and 7 bases from J, the gap between germline ends came to 12 bases. The CDR3 is made up of 14 amino acids. CDR3 coding DNA: TGCGCCAGCAGCCAAGATCTAGGGGCGGATGAAGCTTTCTTT. The encoded protein is CASSQDLGADEAFF.

The rearrangement links TRBV9 to TRBJ1-1, with D perhaps matching TRBD1 (6 bases). CDR1 and CDR2 (germline): SGDLS, YYNGEE. This CDR3 comprises 13 residues. The V end was cut by 0 bases, the J end by 8 bases, with 11 bases between. CDR3 coding DNA: TGTGCCAGCAGCGTAGCAGGGACATCAGAAGCTTTCTTT. It translates to CASSVAGTSEAFF.

The J gene is TRBJ2-5, the V gene TRBV9, with 10 bases lining up with TRBD2. This CDR3 has 14 residues. Unmatched junction bases numbered 1, after V lost 2 bases and J lost 3 bases. Germline V gene data show CDR1 as SGDLS and CDR2 as YYNGEE. CDR3 in DNA: TGTGCCAGCAGCGTGCTAGCGGGAGAAGAGACCCAGTACTTC. Amino acids: CASSVLAGEETQYF.

The V and J genes are TRBV6-5 and TRBJ1-3; D is uncertain. With 0 bases removed from V and 1 base from J, the gap between germline ends came to 10 bases. Per germline, CDR1 MNHEY and CDR2 SVGAGI. The CDR3 contains 16 residues. The CDR3 bases are TGTGCCAGCAGTTACTCGGCAGACCCGTCTGGAAACACCATATATTTT. Protein: CASSYSADPSGNTIYF.

By its share, this clone is large. The chain recombines TRBV5-5 with TRBJ1-1; TRBD1 matches 7 bases. With 6 bases clipped from V and 6 bases from J, the junction kept 5 bases outside the gene matches. Germline CDR1 and CDR2: SGHKS and YYEKEE (reference sequence). The CDR3 is 12 residues long. CDR3 nucleotides: TGTGCCAGCAACCTAGGGGGCCCTGAAGCTTTCTTT. The encoded protein is CASNLGGPEAFF.

The chain recombines TRBV29-1 with TRBJ2-7; D is perhaps TRBD2 (5 bases). Looked up from germline, CDR1 is SQVTM and CDR2 is ANQGSEA. This CDR3 comprises 12 residues. V lost 6 bases to trimming and J lost 3 bases, with 12 bases between them. CDR3 sequence reads: CSVRTGSYEQYF. As DNA, the CDR3 is TGCAGCGTCCGGACGGGGAGCTACGAGCAGTACTTC.

This chain uses TRBV7-6 with TRBJ2-7, with 7 bases identical to TRBD1. From germline, CDR1 is SGHVS and CDR2 FNYEAQ. The CDR3 has 15 amino acids. The J segment lost 1 base and the V segment lost 1 base, leaving 4 bases of the junction unmatched. Here the CDR3 reads CASSLGQGMSYEQYF. As DNA, the CDR3 is TGTGCCAGCAGCTTAGGACAGGGTATGTCCTACGAGCAGTACTTC.

The chain uses TRBV4-2 and TRBJ2-2; D unclear. The CDR3 has 12 residues. V lost 4 bases, J lost 5 bases, and 5 bases lay in between. From germline, CDR1 is LGHNA and CDR2 YNFKEQ. In DNA, the CDR3 is TGTGCCAGCAGCCCGGGTACCGGGGAGCTGTTTTTT. This sequence encodes CASSPGTGELFF.

This chain's CDR3 is CASSLEPEVLQDEQYF. DNA for the CDR3: TGTGCCAGCAGCTTGGAACCCGAAGTGCTTCAGGACGAGCAGTACTTC. The rearrangement links TRBV5-4 to TRBJ2-7; no clear D. Germline CDR1 is SGHNT and CDR2 is YYREEE (reference sequence). Trimming removed 0 bases at V and 5 bases at J, with 18 bases between. The CDR3 covers 16 residues.

The gene calls are TRBV27 and TRBJ1-5; possibly TRBD1 for D (6 bases). The germline CDR1 and CDR2 sequences are MNHEY and SMNVEV (reference sequence). The CDR3 has 15 residues. The ends were cut back, 8 bases at V and 0 bases at J, with 14 bases in the middle. The CDR3 loop reads CASGRGQDSNQPQHF. The CDR3 DNA reads TGTGCCAGCGGTAGGGGACAAGATAGCAATCAGCCCCAGCATTTT.

The V and J genes are TRBV5-1 and TRBJ2-3, with 7 bases lining up with TRBD2. This CDR3 region has 15 residues. Unmatched junction bases numbered 11, after V lost 4 bases and J lost 6 bases. CDR1 is SGHRS, CDR2 YFSETQ, per germline. The CDR3 loop is CASSPGRAYIDTQYF. The DNA of the CDR3 is TGCGCCAGCAGCCCGGGGAGGGCGTACATTGATACGCAGTATTTT.

The genes are TRBV5-1 and TRBJ2-7, with D maybe TRBD1 (5 bases). This CDR3 has 12 amino acids. CDR1 is SGHRS, CDR2 YFSETQ, per germline. Trimming took off 2 bases at V and 6 bases at J, with 9 bases between the two ends. Written as DNA, the CDR3 is TGCGCCAGCAGCTTCGCAGGGATCGAGCAGTACTTC. It translates to CASSFAGIEQYF.

This chain links TRBV4-2 with TRBJ2-7, with D maybe TRBD1 (5 bases). The CDR3 is 15 residues long. Deletions cut 0 bases from V and 3 bases from J, with 12 bases between. Per germline, CDR1 LGHNA and CDR2 YNFKEQ. CDR3 coding DNA: TGTGCCAGCAGCCAAGAAAGGGGTCAAAACTACGAGCAGTACTTC. Residues: CASSQERGQNYEQYF.

This chain links TRBV5-6 with TRBJ2-3; no reliable D call. Germline values: CDR1 SGHDT, CDR2 YYEEEE. Trimming left V 4 bases short and J 0 bases short, with 6 bases between. CDR3 length equals 13 residues. The CDR3 loop is CASSKDSTDTQYF. The CDR3 region has the DNA TGTGCCAGCAGCAAGGACAGCACAGATACGCAGTATTTT.

J is TRBJ1-5 and V is TRBV7-2, with D unclear. This CDR3 region has 15 residues. The V gene lost 0 bases and the J gene lost 0 bases, with 6 bases spanning the gap. The germline CDR1 and CDR2 sequences are SGHTA and FQGNSA. CDR3 nucleotide sequence: TGTGCCAGCAGCTTAGCCGGCGGTAGCAATCAGCCCCAGCATTTT. Protein sequence: CASSLAGGSNQPQHF.

This rearrangement joins TRBV29-1 to TRBJ2-3; unclear D gene. The CDR3 is 15 amino acids. CDR1 and CDR2 (germline): SQVTM, ANQGSEA. Trimming cost V 6 bases and J 0 bases, with 16 bases left between them. In DNA form, the CDR3 reads TGCAGCGTGGAACCTATGAAGACTAGCACAGATACGCAGTATTTT. This translates into CSVEPMKTSTDTQYF.

J is TRBJ2-7 and V is TRBV15, with TRBD2 matching over 9 bases. The germline V gene encodes CDR1 LNHNV and CDR2 YYDKDF (reference sequence). The CDR3 contains 16 residues. V trimming: 0 bases; J trimming: 6 bases; junction bases outside the gene matches: 9. The CDR3 DNA reads as TGTGCCACCAGCAGAGATCTAGGGACTAGCCAGGGCGAGCAGTACTTC. Translated: CATSRDLGTSQGEQYF. Drawing the rest from reference TRBV15 and TRBJ2-7, the complete variable domain is DAMVIQNPRYQVTQFGKPVTLSCSQTLNHNVMYWYQQKSSQAPKLLFHYYDKDFNNEADTPDNFQSRRPNTSFCFLDIRSPGLGDTAMYLCATSRDLGTSQGEQYFGPGTRLTVT.

The V gene is TRBV9, the J gene TRBJ2-1, with 8 bases fitting TRBD1. From germline, CDR1 is SGDLS and CDR2 YYNGEE. The trim removed 4 bases at V and 5 bases at J, leaving 11 bases unmatched. CDR3 length: 16 residues. The CDR3 loop is CASSQPKDRVNNEQFF. The CDR3 nucleotides are TGTGCCAGCAGCCAACCAAAGGACAGGGTGAACAATGAGCAGTTCTTC.

V is TRBV27 and J is TRBJ1-1; D may be TRBD1 (6 bases). The V gene's germline CDR1 is MNHEY and CDR2 SMNVEV (reference sequence). This CDR3 has 16 amino acids. V dropped 7 bases and J dropped 6 bases, with 24 bases sitting between them. The CDR3 region has the DNA TGTGCCAGCACTCGGCTTAGGACAGCCCTTGGGGCTGAAGCTTTCTTT. It specifies CASTRLRTALGAEAFF.

This chain connects TRBV28 to TRBJ2-3; 10 positions match TRBD1. CDR1 and CDR2 from the germline V gene are MDHEN and SYDVKM. V shed 8 bases, J shed 0 bases, and the junction held 11 bases outside the gene matches. The CDR3 is made up of 17 amino acids. In DNA, the CDR3 is TGTGCCAGCTCTCTTCCCCGGGACAGGGGAAGCACAGATACGCAGTATTTT. It codes for CASSLPRDRGSTDTQYF.

This clone was detected only a few times. The chain recombines TRBV6-4 with TRBJ2-2, with 11 nucleotides matching TRBD1. Trimming cost V 5 bases and J 4 bases; bases outside gene matches: 3. CDR3 length equals 15 residues. CDR1 is MRHNA and CDR2 is SNTAGT in the germline V gene. The CDR3 reads CASSYGQGATGELFF. CDR3 nucleotides: TGTGCCAGCAGTTACGGACAGGGGGCCACCGGGGAGCTGTTTTTT.

The chain employs TRBV29-1 and TRBJ2-1; D perhaps matches TRBD1 (6 bases). In germline, CDR1 is SQVTM, CDR2 ANQGSEA. Trimming removed 5 bases from V and 12 bases from J, with 20 bases in between. The CDR3 covers 13 residues. DNA of the CDR3: TGCAGCGTTCAAGTCATCGAGACAGGCGGGCAGTTCTTC. Translation gives CSVQVIETGGQFF.

This clone was observed a few times. The V gene is TRBV6-1, the J gene TRBJ1-3; the match to TRBD1 covers 7 bases. The germline gives CDR1 MNHNS, CDR2 SASEGT. There are 15 residues in the CDR3. The V segment lost 4 bases and the J segment 0 bases; nucleotides outside the gene matches: 3. CDR3 DNA: TGTGCCAGCAGTGGGGGGACAGTCTCTGGAAACACCATATATTTT. It codes for CASSGGTVSGNTIYF.

The chain has TRBV6-5 and TRBJ1-1, with unresolved D. The germline CDR1 and CDR2 sequences are MNHEY and SVGAGI. V gave up 9 bases and J gave up 7 bases, with 12 bases separating them. CDR3 length: 11 residues. The CDR3 here is CASLGFGEAFF. The CDR3 DNA sequence: TGTGCCAGTTTAGGGTTCGGTGAAGCTTTCTTT.

In its sample, this clone was seen once. The gene calls are TRBV7-8 and TRBJ2-7; D may be TRBD1 (6 bases). Germline V gene data show CDR1 as SGHVS and CDR2 as FQNEAQ. This CDR3 has 15 residues. Trimming took 0 bases from V and 3 from J, leaving 12 bases between them. The CDR3 loop is CASSLAGHGLYEQYF. The CDR3 DNA is TGTGCCAGCAGCTTAGCGGGACACGGACTCTACGAGCAGTACTTC.

The rearrangement links TRBV5-4 to TRBJ2-7; TRBD2 aligns across 11 bases. This CDR3 spans 16 amino acids. The J segment lost 3 bases and the V segment lost 4 bases, leaving 9 bases of the junction unmatched. Germline loops: CDR1 SGHNT, CDR2 YYREEE (reference sequence). This chain's CDR3 is CASSLAGTSGRYEQYF. Here the CDR3 DNA reads TGTGCCAGCAGCCTAGCCGGGACTAGCGGTCGCTACGAGCAGTACTTC. Based on the CDR3 plus reference TRBV5-4 and TRBJ2-7, the full variable domain is ETGVTQSPTHLIKTRGQQVTLRCSSQSGHNTVSWYQQALGQGPQFIFQYYREEENGRGNFPPRFSGLQFPNYSSELNVNALELDDSALYLCASSLAGTSGRYEQYFGPGTRLTVT.

The CDR3 reads CASSFMYSETQYF. CDR3 in DNA: TGTGCCAGCAGCTTCATGTATTCGGAGACCCAGTACTTC. This chain uses TRBV7-2 with TRBJ2-5, with D hard to call. The germline CDR1 and CDR2 sequences are SGHTA and FQGNSA. The V and J ends lost 3 bases and 5 bases respectively, with 10 bases between them. The CDR3 totals 13 residues. The full variable domain, its missing parts supplied by reference TRBV7-2 and TRBJ2-5, is GAGVSQSPSNKVTEKGKDVELRCDPISGHTALYWYRQSLGQGLEFLIYFQGNSAPDKSGLPSDRFSAERTGGSVSTLTIQRTQQEDSAVYLCASSFMYSETQYFGPGTRLLVL.

This clone was detected only a few times. This sequence joins TRBV23-1 and TRBJ2-7; the D gene is possibly TRBD2 (6 bases). TRBV23-1 is given ORF status, its function remaining uncertain. The V end was cut by 6 bases, the J end by 0 bases, with 12 bases between. The CDR3 runs 14 residues. CDR3 coding DNA: TGCGCCAGCAGCAACCACGGGAGCTCCTACGAGCAGTACTTC. Translation gives CASSNHGSSYEQYF.

This clone was observed a single time. The CDR3 reads CASSQDQLADEQFF. CDR3 DNA: TGCGCCAGCAGCCAAGATCAACTAGCAGATGAGCAGTTCTTC. The V call is TRBV4-1, the J call TRBJ2-1; possible D gene TRBD2, 6 bases. CDR1 MGHRA and CDR2 YSYEKL come from the germline V gene. The CDR3 runs to 14 residues. Trimming cost V 0 bases and J 8 bases, with 11 bases left between them.